This TCR beta chain is drawn from a study of radiation and T cells in renal cell carcinoma. The protocol was immunoSEQ multiplex PCR, while the TCRdb copy is restricted to in-frame clones and leaves out a portion. The profile shows roughly 160,000 clones, about 88% of them singletons. Time point denoted: blood 4 weeks post-SBRT, at nephrectomy. Specified treatment: 15 Gy SBRT to primary tumor, nephrectomy 4 weeks later. Nephrectomy followed 15 Gy stereotactic body radiation by 4 weeks. A few counts support this clone. The sequence was obtained from a woman aged 50 to 60 with renal cell carcinoma. The source was blood, collected from a patient whose treatment included radiotherapy and nephrectomy.

For the CDR3, the DNA is TGTGCCAGCAGTGAAAGGGCCAATGGCTACACCTTC. Translation gives CASSERANGYTF. The chain is built from TRBV2 and TRBJ1-2; D call uncertain. The CDR3 contains 12 residues. Germline lookup yields CDR1 SNHLY and CDR2 FYNNEI. V was trimmed by 2 bases and J by 6 bases, leaving 7 bases between them.